These 10 T cell receptor beta chains were all obtained from the same sample, sequenced in a study of blood T cell repertoires in COVID-19. Assay used: immunoSEQ multiplex PCR; TCRdb lists only in-frame clones, some missing. The data show approximately 100,000 clones, approximately 89% seen once. Sequencing used peripheral blood. Receptors originate from a woman of 80 years or more in a cohort sampled during active COVID-19.

V gene TRBV12-3 or TRBV12-4 combines with J gene TRBJ2-5; D is unresolved. This CDR3 has 11 residues. V was trimmed by 8 bases and J by 4 bases, leaving 8 bases between them. CDR3 protein: CASGDVETQYF. The CDR3 DNA reads as TGTGCCAGCGGAGATGTAGAGACCCAGTACTTC.

The rearrangement links TRBV6-2 or TRBV6-3 to TRBJ1-1; tentatively, D is TRBD1 (5 bases). Germline V gene lookup returns CDR1 MNHEY and CDR2 SVGEGT. This CDR3 spans 15 amino acids. The V and J ends lost 6 bases and 0 bases respectively, with 14 bases between them. CDR3: CASSSIAGLNTEAFF. For the CDR3, the DNA is TGTGCCAGCAGCTCAATCGCAGGGTTGAACACTGAAGCTTTCTTT.

CDR3 DNA: TGTGCCAGCAGTCCCCCTAGCGGGCAAACAGATACGCAGTATTTT. It specifies CASSPPSGQTDTQYF. The chain is built from TRBV27 and TRBJ2-3; 8 positions match TRBD2. The CDR3 is 15 residues long. Germline lookup yields CDR1 MNHEY and CDR2 SMNVEV (reference sequence). V trimming: 5 bases; J trimming: 3 bases; junction bases outside the gene matches: 7.

The chain joins TRBV18 to TRBJ2-1, with 12 positions matching TRBD2. The CDR3 has 15 amino acids. Germline CDR1 is KGHSH and CDR2 is LQKENI. After removal of 1 base from V and 9 bases from J, the junction contained 4 bases not matched to a gene. The CDR3 is CASSPRLAGVSEQFF. CDR3 coding DNA: TGTGCCAGCTCACCACGACTAGCGGGAGTTTCTGAGCAGTTCTTC.

V gene TRBV4-2 combines with J gene TRBJ2-4; 12 bases agree with TRBD2. The J segment lost 2 bases and the V segment lost 4 bases, leaving 9 bases of the junction unmatched. The CDR3 is made up of 18 amino acids. Germline V gene lookup returns CDR1 LGHNA and CDR2 YNFKEQ. The CDR3 is CASSPSSGGAAPKNIQYF. The CDR3 DNA reads as TGTGCCAGCAGCCCCTCTAGCGGGGGGGCGGCTCCCAAAAACATTCAGTACTTC.

The rearrangement links TRBV5-1 to TRBJ2-2; TRBD1 matches 7 bases. The V and J ends lost 7 bases and 8 bases, in that order; junction bases with no gene match: 11. Per germline, CDR1 SGHRS and CDR2 YFSETQ. CDR3 length: 14 amino acids. CDR3 coding DNA: TGCGCCAGCCGAGCCCGGACAGGTACTGGGGAGCTGTTTTTT. Translation: CASRARTGTGELFF. The whole variable domain, remainder taken from reference TRBV5-1 and TRBJ2-2, is KAGVTQTPRYLIKTRGQQVTLSCSPISGHRSVSWYQQTPGQGLQFLFEYFSETQRNKGNFPGRFSGRQFSNSRSEMNVSTLELGDSALYLCASRARTGTGELFFGEGSRLTVL.

The chain has TRBV7-6 and TRBJ2-1; 7 bases match TRBD2. The germline V gene encodes CDR1 SGHVS and CDR2 FNYEAQ. V shed 5 bases, J shed 7 bases, and the junction held 11 bases outside the gene matches. This CDR3 has 15 amino acids. The CDR3 spells CASSPRGAAGNEQFF. CDR3 nucleotide sequence: TGTGCCAGCAGCCCCCGAGGCGCAGCGGGGAATGAGCAGTTCTTC.

This sequence joins TRBV5-4 and TRBJ2-1, with 9 bases matching TRBD2. This CDR3 is built from 16 residues. J was trimmed by 7 bases and V by 0 bases; bases with no gene match: 8. The germline V gene encodes CDR1 SGHNT and CDR2 YYREEE (reference sequence). CDR3 loop: CASSLERGARLNEQFF. The CDR3 DNA follows: TGTGCCAGCAGCTTGGAGCGGGGGGCCCGTTTAAATGAGCAGTTCTTC.

The chain has TRBV19 and TRBJ2-1; D gene unclear. The CDR3 is 12 residues long. The ends were cut back, 8 bases at V and 9 bases at J, with 14 bases in the middle. The germline V gene encodes CDR1 LNHDA and CDR2 SQIVND (reference sequence). The CDR3 coding sequence is TGTGCCAGTGGTTCTGGGTCGGGTGAGCAGTTCTTC. Protein product: CASGSGSGEQFF.

The rearrangement joins TRBV18 to TRBJ2-5; 7 bases map to TRBD1. Trimming cost V 6 bases and J 9 bases; bases outside gene matches: 4. CDR1 and CDR2 from the germline V gene are KGHSH and LQKENI. This CDR3 contains 11 residues. CDR3 sequence reads: CASSTGPAQYF. The CDR3 DNA reads TGTGCCAGCTCGACAGGGCCGGCCCAGTACTTC.